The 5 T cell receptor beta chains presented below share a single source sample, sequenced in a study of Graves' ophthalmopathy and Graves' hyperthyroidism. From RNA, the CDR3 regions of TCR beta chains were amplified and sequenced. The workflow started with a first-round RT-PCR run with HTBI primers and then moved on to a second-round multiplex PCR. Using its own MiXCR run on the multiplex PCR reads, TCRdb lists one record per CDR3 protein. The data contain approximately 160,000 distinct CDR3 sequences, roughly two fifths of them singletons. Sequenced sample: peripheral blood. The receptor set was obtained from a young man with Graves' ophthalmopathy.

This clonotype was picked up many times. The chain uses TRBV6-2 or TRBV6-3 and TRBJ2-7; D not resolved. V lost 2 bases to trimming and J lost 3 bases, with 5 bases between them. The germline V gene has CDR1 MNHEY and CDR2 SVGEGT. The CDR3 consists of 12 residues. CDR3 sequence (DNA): TGTGCCAGCAGTTACCCCCACTACGAGCAGTACTTC. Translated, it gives CASSYPHYEQYF.

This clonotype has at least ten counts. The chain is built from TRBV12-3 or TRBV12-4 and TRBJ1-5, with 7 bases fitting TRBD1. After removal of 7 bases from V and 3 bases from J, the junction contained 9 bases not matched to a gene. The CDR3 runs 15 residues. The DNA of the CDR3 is TGTGCCAGCAATTACAGGGGTGCCCTCAATCAGCCCCAGCATTTT. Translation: CASNYRGALNQPQHF.

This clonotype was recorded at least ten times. The CDR3 is CSARSPPGEQYF. CDR3 sequence (DNA): TGCAGTGCTAGATCCCCCCCCGGCGAGCAGTACTTC. The V gene is TRBV20-1, the J gene TRBJ2-7; D gene ambiguous. Trimming shortened V by 2 bases and J by 6 bases, and 11 bases separated the two germline ends. CDR3 length equals 12 residues. The V gene's germline CDR1 is DFQATT and CDR2 SNEGSKA (reference sequence).

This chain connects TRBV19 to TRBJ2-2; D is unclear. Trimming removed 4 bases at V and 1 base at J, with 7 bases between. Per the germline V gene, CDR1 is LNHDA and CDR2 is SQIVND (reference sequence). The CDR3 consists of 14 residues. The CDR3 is CASSKKKNTGELFF. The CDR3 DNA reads TGTGCCAGTAGTAAAAAAAAGAACACCGGGGAGCTGTTTTTT.

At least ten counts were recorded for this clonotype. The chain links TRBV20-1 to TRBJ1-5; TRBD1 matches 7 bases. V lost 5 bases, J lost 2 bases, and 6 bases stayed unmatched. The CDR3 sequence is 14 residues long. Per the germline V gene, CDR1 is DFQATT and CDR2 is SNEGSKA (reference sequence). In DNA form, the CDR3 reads TGCAGTGCTGGGGATGGACAGGGCAATCAGCCCCAGCATTTT. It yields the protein CSAGDGQGNQPQHF.